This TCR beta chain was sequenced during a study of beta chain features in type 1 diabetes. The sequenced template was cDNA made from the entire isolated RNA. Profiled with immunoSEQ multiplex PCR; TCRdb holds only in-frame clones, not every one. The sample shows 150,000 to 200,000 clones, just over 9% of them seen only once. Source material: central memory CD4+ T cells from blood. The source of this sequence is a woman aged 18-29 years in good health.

The CDR3 nucleotides read TGCGCCAGCAGCTTGGAAGGGGGAATTACTGAAGCTTTCTTT. It is translated as CASSLEGGITEAFF. V is TRBV5-1 and J is TRBJ1-1; TRBD1 might be the D (6 bases). V dropped 0 bases and J dropped 5 bases, with 11 bases sitting between them. The CDR3 runs 14 residues. Germline V gene lookup returns CDR1 SGHRS and CDR2 YFSETQ.